The 27 T cell receptor beta chains in this list originate from one sample, sequenced in a study of monozygotic twins with inflammatory bowel disease. Following a re-call of the 5' RACE reads, TCRdb has one entry per CDR3 protein and lacks DNA. This repertoire comprises 160,000 or so distinct CDR3 sequences; its ten largest clones make up about 2.4%. Sequences were obtained from blood. These receptors came from a human donor with ulcerative colitis or Crohn's disease, or a healthy co-twin of an affected twin (not recorded which).

The CDR3: CASSEYGSVNEKLFF. The chain employs TRBV25-1 and TRBJ1-4. CDR1 and CDR2 from the germline V gene are MGHDK and SYGVNS. This CDR3 is built from 15 residues.

The chain carries TRBV28 and TRBJ2-5. The CDR3 totals 14 residues. Germline V gene lookup returns CDR1 MDHEN and CDR2 SYDVKM. CDR3 amino acids: CASSFVSYRPAQYF. Supplemented by reference TRBV28 and TRBJ2-5, the full variable domain reads DVKVTQSSRYLVKRTGEKVFLECVQDMDHENMFWYRQDPGLGLRLIYFSYDVKMKEKGDIPEGYSVSREKKERFSLILESASTNQTSMYLCASSFVSYRPAQYFGPGTRLLVL.

The chain combines TRBV5-1 with TRBJ2-7; the D gene TCRdb calls, TRBD1, cannot be checked with no DNA. In germline, CDR1 is SGHRS, CDR2 YFSETQ. CDR3 length: 15 amino acids. CDR3 residues: CASSLLDGKVYEQYF.

V usage is TRBV10-3 and J usage is TRBJ1-2; the D call of TRBD1 rests on TCRdb alone, since no DNA is present to check it. The CDR3 length is 14 residues. Per germline, CDR1 ENHRY and CDR2 SYGVKD. The CDR3 is CAISEDRGDNGYTF.

The genes are TRBV29-1 and TRBJ2-2. Germline V lookup: CDR1 SQVTM, CDR2 ANQGSEA. CDR3 length: 13 amino acids. CDR3 region: CSVDPNHTGELFF.

The genes are TRBV5-6 and TRBJ2-5. CDR3 length: 12 residues. Per the germline V gene, CDR1 is SGHDT and CDR2 is YYEEEE. CDR3 protein: CASSSLQETQYF.

The chain recombines TRBV7-2 with TRBJ2-1; TCRdb's D call, TRBD1, is unchecked because there is no DNA. CDR1 and CDR2 (germline): SGHTA, FQGNSA. The CDR3 is made up of 16 amino acids. CDR3 residues: CASVPHGGVSYNEQFF.

The rearrangement joins TRBV5-1 to TRBJ1-3. The CDR3 length is 16 residues. CDR1 SGHRS and CDR2 YFSETQ come from the germline V gene. The CDR3 reads CASSLGPTNSGNTIYF. The variable domain in full, completed from reference TRBV5-1 and TRBJ1-3, reads KAGVTQTPRYLIKTRGQQVTLSCSPISGHRSVSWYQQTPGQGLQFLFEYFSETQRNKGNFPGRFSGRQFSNSRSEMNVSTLELGDSALYLCASSLGPTNSGNTIYFGEGSWLTVV.

V is TRBV18 and J is TRBJ1-5; the D call from TCRdb, TRBD1, cannot be confirmed without DNA. This CDR3 comprises 18 residues. Looked up from germline, CDR1 is KGHSH and CDR2 is LQKENI. CDR3 in amino acids: CASSPKRVAGDSNQPQHF.

The chain is built from TRBV7-7 and TRBJ2-1; the TCRdb call, TRBD2, lacks DNA for checking. From germline, CDR1 is SSHAT and CDR2 FNYEAQ (reference sequence). The CDR3 has 13 amino acids. Here the CDR3 reads CASSYRLADEQFF.

The chain uses TRBV2 and TRBJ1-2; as DNA is missing, the TRBD1 call by TCRdb cannot be tested. Germline CDR1 is SNHLY and CDR2 is FYNNEI. This CDR3 region has 15 residues. Here the CDR3 reads CASSEGSRTGRGYTF.

The genes are TRBV10-3 and TRBJ2-7; the D call from TCRdb, TRBD1, cannot be confirmed without DNA. The germline CDR1 and CDR2 sequences are ENHRY and SYGVKD. The CDR3 extends over 12 amino acids. This CDR3 is CAITDSTYEQYF.

The chain is built from TRBV5-6 and TRBJ2-2; TCRdb picks TRBD2, but there is no DNA to check that call. The CDR3 is made up of 15 amino acids. The germline gives CDR1 SGHDT, CDR2 YYEEEE. The CDR3 reads CASSSGTSSTGELFF.

The rearrangement joins TRBV20-1 to TRBJ2-1; TCRdb's D call of TRBD1 is untestable without DNA. The CDR3 is made up of 17 amino acids. In germline, CDR1 is DFQATT, CDR2 SNEGSKA (reference sequence). The CDR3 sequence: CSARPLGAGGLYNEQFF.

J is TRBJ1-3 and V is TRBV7-8; lacking DNA, the TRBD1 call made by TCRdb goes unchecked. CDR1 and CDR2 (germline): SGHVS, FQNEAQ. This CDR3 contains 16 residues. CDR3 sequence: CASSFGGTGGGNTIYF.

The chain couples TRBV10-3 to TRBJ2-1. Per germline, CDR1 ENHRY and CDR2 SYGVKD. CDR3 length: 14 residues. The CDR3 sequence is CAISPTSAYNEQFF.

The chain uses TRBV5-1 and TRBJ2-5; TCRdb returns TRBD2, unconfirmable since there is no DNA. The CDR3 runs to 15 residues. Germline loops: CDR1 SGHRS, CDR2 YFSETQ. The CDR3 reads CASSFSGGASETQYF.

The chain combines TRBV18 with TRBJ2-1; TCRdb proposes TRBD1, but this gene call is untestable without DNA. Germline CDR1 KGHSH, CDR2 LQKENI. This CDR3 region has 15 residues. This CDR3 reads CASSQGQSSYNEQFF.

V and J are TRBV4-3 and TRBJ2-7; the D call of TRBD2 rests on TCRdb alone, since no DNA is present to check it. CDR3 length: 17 residues. From germline, CDR1 is LGHNA and CDR2 YSLEER. The CDR3 here is CASSQEGVMSGSYEQYF.

The gene calls are TRBV19 and TRBJ1-1. The CDR3 covers 13 residues. The V gene's germline CDR1 is LNHDA and CDR2 SQIVND (reference sequence). The CDR3 sequence is CASNRHSNTEAFF.

J is TRBJ1-6 and V is TRBV5-4. Germline assignment: CDR1 SGHNT and CDR2 YYREEE (reference sequence). This CDR3 is 13 amino acids long. CDR3 region: CASRFGPNSPLHF.

The chain couples TRBV7-9 to TRBJ2-7. The CDR3 has 14 amino acids. Per germline, CDR1 SEHNR and CDR2 FQNEAQ (reference sequence). CDR3 residues: CASSLVLQAYEQYF.

The V call is TRBV5-4, the J call TRBJ2-3; TCRdb returns TRBD2, unconfirmable since there is no DNA. From germline, CDR1 is SGHNT and CDR2 YYREEE (reference sequence). The CDR3 is 15 residues long. Here the CDR3 reads CASRRGGAESDTQYF.

This chain connects TRBV28 to TRBJ1-5; TCRdb's D gene call, TRBD1, goes unchecked for lack of DNA. CDR3 length: 15 amino acids. Germline CDR1 reads MDHEN; CDR2 reads SYDVKM. CDR3 loop: CASSSRGAGNQPQHF.

The chain employs TRBV20-1 and TRBJ2-2; TCRdb designates TRBD1, a call that cannot be tested without DNA. There are 15 residues in the CDR3. From germline, CDR1 is DFQATT and CDR2 SNEGSKA (reference sequence). CDR3 sequence: CSAKRGDRVAGELFF.

This chain uses TRBV14 with TRBJ1-2. Germline CDR1 and CDR2: SGHDN and FVKESK. The CDR3 is 13 amino acids. The CDR3: CASSQDPNSRYTF.

This sequence joins TRBV11-2 and TRBJ1-1. The germline gives CDR1 SGHAT, CDR2 FQNNGV. The CDR3 runs to 14 residues. CDR3 region: CASSLDLRNTEAFF.